This T cell receptor beta chain was obtained from a study of blood T cells in healthy people across ages. With a J-beta primer mix and a sample-barcoded 5' primer, a second PCR ran 7 to 11 cycles. TCRdb analysed the 5' RACE reads with MiXCR anew, one entry per CDR3 protein. The table includes over 950,000 distinct CDR3 sequences, just over 50% detected once. Healthy Caucasians from Russia aged about 6 to 100 served as donors. Study results and limitations: PBMC samples, being unsorted, prevented any conclusive comparison of naive and antigen-experienced cells.

Comment on this clonotype: The antigen is unknown.

This TCR came from a woman in her fifties or sixties in good health. The specimen sequenced was blood.

The CDR3 is CASSPGTVLAKNIQYF. The CDR3 DNA follows: TGTGCCAGCAGCCCAGGGACGGTTCTAGCCAAAAACATTCAGTACTTC. J is TRBJ2-4 and V is TRBV12-3 or TRBV12-4, with D perhaps TRBD1 or TRBD2 (5 bases each). V lost 6 bases and J 0 bases, leaving 15 bases between the germline ends. The CDR3 spans 16 residues.